The clone carrying this TCR beta chain came up once. This CDR3 is 12 amino acids long. V lost 4 bases to trimming and J lost 5 bases, with 9 bases between them. Germline V gene data show CDR1 as SGHNT and CDR2 as YYREEE (reference sequence). Only in-frame clones appear in the TCRdb table, and some are missing; sequencing was by immunoSEQ multiplex PCR. The profile shows around 320,000 clones, just under 90% of them singletons. This sample stems from a study of blood T cell repertoires in COVID-19. The rearrangement links TRBV5-4 to TRBJ2-5; D is unclear. This clonotype originated in a woman aged 45 to 65 who had been exposed to COVID-19. Source material: PBMCs or T cells enriched from blood (not recorded which). Here the CDR3 reads CASSVGPETQYF. The CDR3 DNA sequence: TGTGCCAGCAGCGTTGGCCCGGAGACCCAGTACTTC.